The 4 T cell receptor beta chains reported below all come from one sample, sequenced in a study of cytomegalovirus exposure and HLA in healthy donors. With 60 Vbeta and 13 Jbeta primers, the PCR was carried out. Profiled with immunoSEQ multiplex PCR; TCRdb holds only in-frame clones, not every one. The table shows about 190,000 clones, with 70% to 75% occurring only once. The specimen sequenced was PBMCs. These receptors were obtained from a man in his thirties or forties in good health and CMV-seropositive.

CDR3 sequence: CASSQTGDRNTGELFF. The CDR3 bases are TGCGCCAGCAGCCAAACAGGGGACCGGAACACCGGGGAGCTGTTTTTT. V usage is TRBV4-3 and J usage is TRBJ2-2; TRBD1 aligns across 7 bases. Trimming at V came to 2 bases and at J to 1 base, leaving 4 bases not matched to a gene. The germline CDR1 and CDR2 sequences are LGHNA and YSLEER. The length of the CDR3 is 16 residues.

CDR3 amino acids: CASSPRTGVINPTGELFF. CDR3 sequence (DNA): TGTGCCAGCAGTCCTAGGACAGGGGTCATTAATCCCACCGGGGAGCTGTTTTTT. This chain links TRBV27 with TRBJ2-2, with 9 bases matching TRBD1. Germline V gene lookup returns CDR1 MNHEY and CDR2 SMNVEV (reference sequence). There are 18 residues in the CDR3. After removal of 5 bases from V and 4 bases from J, the junction contained 14 bases not matched to a gene.

This rearrangement joins TRBV28 to TRBJ2-7; TRBD2 agrees at 14 bases. V was pared by 4 bases and J by 6 bases, with 11 bases of the junction left unmatched. The germline V gene encodes CDR1 MDHEN and CDR2 SYDVKM. The CDR3 spans 17 residues. The DNA of the CDR3 is TGTGCCAGCAGTTCGCCGGGACTAGCGGGAGAAATGGGCGAGCAGTACTTC. The encoded protein is CASSSPGLAGEMGEQYF. Looking up the rest from reference TRBV28 and TRBJ2-7 gives the full variable domain: DVKVTQSSRYLVKRTGEKVFLECVQDMDHENMFWYRQDPGLGLRLIYFSYDVKMKEKGDIPEGYSVSREKKERFSLILESASTNQTSMYLCASSSPGLAGEMGEQYFGPGTRLTVT.

The chain has TRBV28 and TRBJ2-3; 8 bases agree with TRBD2. The germline gives CDR1 MDHEN, CDR2 SYDVKM. V shed 6 bases and J 1 base; nucleotides not matched to a gene: 6. This CDR3 contains 15 residues. This CDR3 reads CASSLLAVGTDTQYF. The CDR3 coding sequence is TGTGCCAGCAGCTTACTAGCGGTGGGCACAGATACGCAGTATTTT.